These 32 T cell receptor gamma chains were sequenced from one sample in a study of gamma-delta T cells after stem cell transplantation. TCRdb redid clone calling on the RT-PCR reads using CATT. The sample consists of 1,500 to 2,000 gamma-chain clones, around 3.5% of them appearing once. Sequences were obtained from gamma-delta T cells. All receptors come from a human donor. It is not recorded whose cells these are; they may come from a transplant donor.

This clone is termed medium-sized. In DNA form, the CDR3 reads TGTGCCTTGTGGGAGGAACTAGAGTTGGGCAAAAAAATCAAGGTATTT. Translation: CALWEELELGKKIKVF. J is TRGJP and V is TRGV9. The J segment lost 6 bases and the V segment lost 2 bases, leaving 4 bases of the junction unmatched. This CDR3 contains 16 residues. Looked up from germline, CDR1 is GITISATS and CDR2 is ISYDGTV (reference sequence).

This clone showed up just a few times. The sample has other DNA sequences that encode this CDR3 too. The CDR3 here is CALWEASKELGKKIKVF. CDR3 DNA sequence: TGTGCCTTGTGGGAGGCGAGTAAAGAGTTGGGCAAAAAAATCAAGGTATTT. The rearrangement joins TRGV9 to TRGJP. This CDR3 has 17 residues. Germline assignment: CDR1 GITISATS and CDR2 ISYDGTV (reference sequence). V dropped 2 bases and J dropped 5; count of bases not matched to a gene: 6.

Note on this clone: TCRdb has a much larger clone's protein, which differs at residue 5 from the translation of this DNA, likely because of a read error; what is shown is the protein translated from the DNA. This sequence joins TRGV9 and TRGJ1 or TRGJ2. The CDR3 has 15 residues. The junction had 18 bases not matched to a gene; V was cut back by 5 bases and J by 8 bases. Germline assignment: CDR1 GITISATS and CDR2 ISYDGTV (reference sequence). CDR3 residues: CALWGTRAYEHKKLF. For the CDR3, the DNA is TGTGCCTTGTGGGGTACCCGAGCATACGAGCATAAGAAACTCTTT.

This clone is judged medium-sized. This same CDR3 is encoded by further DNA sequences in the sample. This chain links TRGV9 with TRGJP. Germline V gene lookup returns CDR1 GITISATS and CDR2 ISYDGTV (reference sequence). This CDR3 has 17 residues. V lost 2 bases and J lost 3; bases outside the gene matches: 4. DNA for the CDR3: TGTGCCTTGTGGGAGGCTATGCAAGAGTTGGGCAAAAAAATCAAGGTATTT. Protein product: CALWEAMQELGKKIKVF.

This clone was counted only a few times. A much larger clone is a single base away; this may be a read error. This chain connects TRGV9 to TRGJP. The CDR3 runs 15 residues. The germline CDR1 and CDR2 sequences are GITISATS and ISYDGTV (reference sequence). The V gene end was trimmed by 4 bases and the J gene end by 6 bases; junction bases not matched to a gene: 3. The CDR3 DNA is TGTGCCTTGTGGGATATAGAGTTGGGCAAAAAAATCAAGGTATTT. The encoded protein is CALWDIELGKKIKVF.

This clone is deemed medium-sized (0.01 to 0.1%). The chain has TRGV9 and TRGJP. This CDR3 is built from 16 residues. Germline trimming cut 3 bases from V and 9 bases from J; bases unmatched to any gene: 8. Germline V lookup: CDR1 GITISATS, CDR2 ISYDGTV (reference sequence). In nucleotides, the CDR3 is TGTGCCTTGTGGGAGATGCGGGGGTTGGGCAAAAAAATCAAGGTATTT. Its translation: CALWEMRGLGKKIKVF.

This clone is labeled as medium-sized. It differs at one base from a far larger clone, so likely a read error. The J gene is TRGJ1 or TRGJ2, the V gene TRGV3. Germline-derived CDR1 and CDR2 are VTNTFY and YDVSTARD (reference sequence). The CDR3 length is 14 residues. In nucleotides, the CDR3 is TGTGCCGCCTGGGACAGGTTTCGGGGTTATAAGAAACTCTTT. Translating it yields CAAWDRFRGYKKLF.

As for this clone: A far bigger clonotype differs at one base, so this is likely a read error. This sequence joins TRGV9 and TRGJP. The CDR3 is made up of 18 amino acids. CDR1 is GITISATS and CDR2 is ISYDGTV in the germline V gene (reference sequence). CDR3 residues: CALWEVQNGELSKKIKVF. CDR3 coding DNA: TGTGCCTTGTGGGAGGTGCAGAATGGAGAGTTGAGCAAAAAAATCAAGGTATTT.

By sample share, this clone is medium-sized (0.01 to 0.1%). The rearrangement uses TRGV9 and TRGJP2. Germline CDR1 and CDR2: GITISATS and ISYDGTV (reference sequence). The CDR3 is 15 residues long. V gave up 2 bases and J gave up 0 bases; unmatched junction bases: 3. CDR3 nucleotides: TGTGCCTTGTGGGAGGCCTATAGTAGTGATTGGATCAAGACGTTT. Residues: CALWEAYSSDWIKTF.

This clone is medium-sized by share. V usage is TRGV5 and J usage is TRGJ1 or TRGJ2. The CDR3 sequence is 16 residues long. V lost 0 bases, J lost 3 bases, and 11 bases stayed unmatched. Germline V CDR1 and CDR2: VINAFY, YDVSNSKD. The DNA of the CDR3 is TGTGCCACCTGGGACAGGCCGAGAGGGATTTATTATAAGAAACTCTTT. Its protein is CATWDRPRGIYYKKLF.

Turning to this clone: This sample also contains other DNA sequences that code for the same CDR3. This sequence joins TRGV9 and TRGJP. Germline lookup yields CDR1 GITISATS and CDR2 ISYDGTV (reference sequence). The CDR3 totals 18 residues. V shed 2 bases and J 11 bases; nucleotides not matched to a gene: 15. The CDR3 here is CALWEASSGGLGKKIKVF. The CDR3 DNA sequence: TGTGCCTTGTGGGAGGCTTCATCAGGAGGGCTGGGCAAAAAAATCAAGGTATTT.

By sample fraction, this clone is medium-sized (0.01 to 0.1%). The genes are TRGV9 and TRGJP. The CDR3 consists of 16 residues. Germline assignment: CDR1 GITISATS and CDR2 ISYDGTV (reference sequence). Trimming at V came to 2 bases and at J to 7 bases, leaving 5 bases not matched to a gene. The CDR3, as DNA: TGTGCCTTGTGGGAGGCTTATGAGTTGGGCAAAAAAATCAAGGTATTT. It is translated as CALWEAYELGKKIKVF.

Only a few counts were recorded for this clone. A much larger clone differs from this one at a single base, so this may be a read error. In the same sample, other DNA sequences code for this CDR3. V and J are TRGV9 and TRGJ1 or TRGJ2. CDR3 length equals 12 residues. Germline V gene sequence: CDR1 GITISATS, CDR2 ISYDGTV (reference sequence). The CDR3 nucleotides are TGTGCCTTGTGGGAGGTTTATTATAAGAAACTCTTC. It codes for CALWEVYYKKLF.

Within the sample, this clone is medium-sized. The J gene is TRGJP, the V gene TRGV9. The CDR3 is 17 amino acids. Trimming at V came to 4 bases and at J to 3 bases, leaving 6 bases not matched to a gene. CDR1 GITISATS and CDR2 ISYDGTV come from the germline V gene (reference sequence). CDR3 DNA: TGTGCCTTGTGGGATCTTAAGCAAGAGTTGGGCAAAAAAATCAAGGTATTT. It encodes CALWDLKQELGKKIKVF.

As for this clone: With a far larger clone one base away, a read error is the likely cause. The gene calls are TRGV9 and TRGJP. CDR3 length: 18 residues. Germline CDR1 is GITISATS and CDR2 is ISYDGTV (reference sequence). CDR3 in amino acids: CALWETPLQESGKKIKVF. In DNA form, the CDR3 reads TGTGCCTTGTGGGAGACTCCTTTGCAAGAGTCGGGCAAAAAAATCAAGGTATTT.

The CDR3 spells CALWVTELGKKIKVF. The CDR3 region has the DNA TGTGCCTTGTGGGTTACGGAGTTGGGCAAAAAAATCAAGGTATTT. This rearrangement joins TRGV9 to TRGJP. The CDR3 extends over 15 amino acids. In germline, CDR1 is GITISATS, CDR2 ISYDGTV (reference sequence). V lost 5 bases to trimming and J lost 7 bases; unmatched junction nucleotides: 5.

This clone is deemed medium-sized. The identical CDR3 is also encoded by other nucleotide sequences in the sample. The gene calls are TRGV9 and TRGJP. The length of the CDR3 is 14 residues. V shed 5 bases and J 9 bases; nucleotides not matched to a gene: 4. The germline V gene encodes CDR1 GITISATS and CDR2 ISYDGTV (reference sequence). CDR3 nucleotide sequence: TGTGCCTTGTGGGTGGGGTTGGGCAAAAAAATCAAGGTATTT. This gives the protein CALWVGLGKKIKVF.

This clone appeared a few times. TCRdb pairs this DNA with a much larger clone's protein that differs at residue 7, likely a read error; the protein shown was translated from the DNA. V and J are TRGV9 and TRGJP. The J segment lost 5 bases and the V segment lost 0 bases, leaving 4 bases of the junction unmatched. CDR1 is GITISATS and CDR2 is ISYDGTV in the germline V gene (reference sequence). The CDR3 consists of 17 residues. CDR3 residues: CALWEVRKELGKKIKVF. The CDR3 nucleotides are TGTGCCTTGTGGGAGGTGCGAAAAGAGTTGGGCAAAAAAATCAAGGTATTT.

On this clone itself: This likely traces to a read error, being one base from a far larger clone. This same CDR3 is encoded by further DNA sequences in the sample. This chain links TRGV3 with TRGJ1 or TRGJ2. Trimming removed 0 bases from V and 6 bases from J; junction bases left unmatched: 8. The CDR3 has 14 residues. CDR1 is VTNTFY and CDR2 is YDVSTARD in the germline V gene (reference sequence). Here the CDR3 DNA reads TGTGCCACCTGGGACAGGTTTCGAGGTTATAAGAAACTCTTT. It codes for CATWDRFRGYKKLF.

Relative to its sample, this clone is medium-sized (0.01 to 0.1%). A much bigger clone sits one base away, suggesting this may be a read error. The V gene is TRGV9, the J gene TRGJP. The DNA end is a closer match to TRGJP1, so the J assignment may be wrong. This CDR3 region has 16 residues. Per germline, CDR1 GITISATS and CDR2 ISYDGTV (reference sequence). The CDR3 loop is CALWAIGELGKKIKIF. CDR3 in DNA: TGTGCCTTGTGGGCGATAGGAGAGTTGGGCAAAAAAATCAAGATATTT.

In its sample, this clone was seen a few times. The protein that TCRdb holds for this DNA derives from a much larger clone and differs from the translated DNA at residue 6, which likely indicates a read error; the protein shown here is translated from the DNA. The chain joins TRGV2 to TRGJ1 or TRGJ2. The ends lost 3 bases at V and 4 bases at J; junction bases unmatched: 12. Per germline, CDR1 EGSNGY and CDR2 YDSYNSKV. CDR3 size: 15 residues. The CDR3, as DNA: TGTGCCACCTGGGACAGGCCTCGGCAGTATTATAAGAAACTCTTT. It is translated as CATWDRPRQYYKKLF.

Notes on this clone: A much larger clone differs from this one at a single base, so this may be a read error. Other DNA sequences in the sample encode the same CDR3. CDR3 sequence reads: CATWDGPGYKKLF. In nucleotides, the CDR3 is TGTGCCACCTGGGACGGGCCAGGCTATAAGAAACTCTTT. This chain uses TRGV2 with TRGJ1 or TRGJ2. The ends lost 0 bases at V and 7 bases at J; junction bases unmatched: 6. The germline V gene encodes CDR1 EGSNGY and CDR2 YDSYNSKV. The CDR3 loop spans 13 amino acids.

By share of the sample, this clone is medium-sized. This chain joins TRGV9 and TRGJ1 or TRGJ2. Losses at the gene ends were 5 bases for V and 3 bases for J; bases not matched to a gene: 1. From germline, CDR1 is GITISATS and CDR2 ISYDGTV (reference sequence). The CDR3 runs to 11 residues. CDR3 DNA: TGTGCCTTGTGGGGTTATTATAAGAAACTCTTT. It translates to CALWGYYKKLF.

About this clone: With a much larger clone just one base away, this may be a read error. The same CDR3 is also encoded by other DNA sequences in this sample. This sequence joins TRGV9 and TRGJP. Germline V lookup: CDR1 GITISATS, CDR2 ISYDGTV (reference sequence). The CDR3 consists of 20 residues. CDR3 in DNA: TGTGCCTTATGGGAGGTGGCTCCTGGGGGGCAAGAGTTGGGCAAAAAAATCAAGGTATTT. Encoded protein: CALWEVAPGGQELGKKIKVF.

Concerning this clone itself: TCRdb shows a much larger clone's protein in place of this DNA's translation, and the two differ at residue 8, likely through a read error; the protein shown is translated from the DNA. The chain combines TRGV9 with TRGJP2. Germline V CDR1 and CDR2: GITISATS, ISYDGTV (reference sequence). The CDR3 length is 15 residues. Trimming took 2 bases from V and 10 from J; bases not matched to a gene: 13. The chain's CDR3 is CALWEAPTGIWIKTF. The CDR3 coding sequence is TGTGCCTTGTGGGAGGCCCCTACCGGAATTTGGATCAAGACGTTT.

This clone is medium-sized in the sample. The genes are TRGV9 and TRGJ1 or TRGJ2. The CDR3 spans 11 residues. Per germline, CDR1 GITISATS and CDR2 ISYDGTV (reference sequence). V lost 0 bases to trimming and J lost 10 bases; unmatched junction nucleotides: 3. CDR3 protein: CALWEVQKKLF. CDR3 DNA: TGTGCCTTGTGGGAGGTGCAGAAGAAACTCTTT.

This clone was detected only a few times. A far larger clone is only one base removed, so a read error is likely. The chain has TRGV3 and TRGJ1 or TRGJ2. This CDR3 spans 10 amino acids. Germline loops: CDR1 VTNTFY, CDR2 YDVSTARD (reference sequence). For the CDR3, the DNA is TGTGCCGCCTGGGACTATAAGAAACTCTTT. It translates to CAAWDYKKLF.

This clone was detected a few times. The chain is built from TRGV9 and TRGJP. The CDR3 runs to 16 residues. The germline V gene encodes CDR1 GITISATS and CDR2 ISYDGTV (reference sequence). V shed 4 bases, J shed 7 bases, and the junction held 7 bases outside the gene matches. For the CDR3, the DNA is TGTGCCTTGTGGGACGAGCGGGAGTTGGGCAAAAAAATCAAGGTATTT. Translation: CALWDERELGKKIKVF.

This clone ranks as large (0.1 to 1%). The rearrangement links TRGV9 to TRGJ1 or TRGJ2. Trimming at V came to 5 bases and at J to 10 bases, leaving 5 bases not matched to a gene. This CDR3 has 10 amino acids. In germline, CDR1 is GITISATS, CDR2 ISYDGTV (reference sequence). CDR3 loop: CALWAAKKLF. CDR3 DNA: TGTGCCTTGTGGGCTGCGAAGAAACTCTTT.

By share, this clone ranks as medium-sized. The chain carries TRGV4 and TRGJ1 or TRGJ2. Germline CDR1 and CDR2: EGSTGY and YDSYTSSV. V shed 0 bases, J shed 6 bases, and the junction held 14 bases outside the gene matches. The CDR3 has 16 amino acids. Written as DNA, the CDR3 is TGTGCCACCTGGGATGGGCCGATGAATCGAGGTTATAAGAAACTCTTT. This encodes CATWDGPMNRGYKKLF.

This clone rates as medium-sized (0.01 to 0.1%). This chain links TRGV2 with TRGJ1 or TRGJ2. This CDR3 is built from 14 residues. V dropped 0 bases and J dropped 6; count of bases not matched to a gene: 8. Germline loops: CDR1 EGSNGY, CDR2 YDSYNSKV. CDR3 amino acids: CATWDGPLSYKKLF. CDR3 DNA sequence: TGTGCCACCTGGGACGGGCCCTTGAGTTATAAGAAACTCTTT.

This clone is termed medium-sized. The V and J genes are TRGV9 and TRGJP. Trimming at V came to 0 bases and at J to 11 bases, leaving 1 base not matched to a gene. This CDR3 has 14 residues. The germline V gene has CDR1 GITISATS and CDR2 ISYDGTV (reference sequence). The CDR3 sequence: CALWEVLGKKIKVF. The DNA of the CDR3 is TGTGCCTTGTGGGAGGTGCTGGGCAAAAAAATCAAGGTATTT.